The source of this TCR beta chain is a study of blood T cells in healthy people across ages. This clonotype was observed at least ten times. It was with a sample-barcoded 5' primer and a J-beta primer mix that a second PCR of about 6 to 12 cycles was run. Each CDR3 protein gets one entry after TCRdb re-called the 5' RACE reads with MiXCR. The sample includes under 850,000 distinct CDR3 sequences, around 34% seen only once; the top ten take approximately 13%. The donors, all healthy, were Caucasians living in Russia, aged about 6 to 100. Every participating donor contributed 9.5 to 10 milliliters of peripheral blood through a draw. The CDR3 runs to 16 residues. The J segment lost 8 bases and the V segment lost 3 bases, leaving 5 bases of the junction unmatched.

Sequences were obtained from blood. The chain is built from TRBV12-3 or TRBV12-4 and TRBJ2-1; 15 bases map to TRBD2. This clonotype originated in a man younger than 35 in good health. This CDR3 is CASSLGLAGGGDEQFF. DNA of the CDR3: TGTGCCAGCAGTTTGGGACTAGCGGGGGGCGGGGATGAGCAGTTCTTC.